These T cell receptor beta chains were read from a single sample in a study of blood T cell repertoires in COVID-19. The method was immunoSEQ multiplex PCR; TCRdb's version includes in-frame clones alone and lacks a portion of them. Of some 400,000 clones in the sample, around 87% were seen once. The sample taken for sequencing was peripheral blood. The receptors originated from a human donor in a cohort sampled during active COVID-19. Each CDR3 is given with its conserved first and last residue. The D gene is left open where the match is weak. The size entry is marked missing in some rows and otherwise reads once, few, many or a size class.

clone_size,j_call,v_call,d_call,cdr3_nt,cdr3_aa
NA,TRBJ2-3,TRBV29-1,NA,TGCAGCGTTGTTTTTCCCCACTTCACAGATACGCAGTATTTT,CSVVFPHFTDTQYF
NA,TRBJ1-2,TRBV14,TRBD1,TGTGCCAGCAGCCAGAGGAGCAGGGGGCTCGCTAAGGATGGCTACACCTTC,CASSQRSRGLAKDGYTF
NA,TRBJ2-1,TRBV7-2,TRBD2,TGTGCCAGCAGCTCCTGGACTAGGCTGTCCTACAATGAGCAGTTCTTC,CASSSWTRLSYNEQFF
NA,TRBJ2-7,TRBV7-9,TRBD2,TGTGCCAGCAGCTTAGTCGTTGGCGGGGGGAACGAGCAGTACTTC,CASSLVVGGGNEQYF
NA,TRBJ2-5,TRBV2,TRBD2,TGTGCCAGCAGTGGACTAGCGGGAGACGAAACCCAGTACTTC,CASSGLAGDETQYF
few,TRBJ2-7,TRBV9,NA,TGTGCCAGCAGCGTAGCGGCAGGGTCGGCCTACGAGCAGTACTTC,CASSVAAGSAYEQYF
few,TRBJ2-7,TRBV10-1,NA,TGCGCCAGCAGTGAGTCGTATAGGGGGGGCCCAAGCTACGAGCAGTACTTC,CASSESYRGGPSYEQYF
NA,TRBJ1-1,TRBV28,TRBD1,TGTGCCAGCAGATTACGGTACAGGACAGGGTCAGCTTTCTTT,CASRLRYRTGSAFF
once,TRBJ2-5,TRBV5-5,NA,TGTGCCAGCAGCTTGTTGCAGGGTGGGGAGACCCAGTACTTC,CASSLLQGGETQYF
NA,TRBJ2-7,TRBV11-2,TRBD1,TGTGCCAGCAGCTTGGACAGGGGCTCCTACGAGCAGTACTTC,CASSLDRGSYEQYF
few,TRBJ2-3,TRBV6-1,NA,TGTGCCAGCAGTGAGAGTATCGGGAATACGCAGTATTTT,CASSESIGNTQYF
few,TRBJ1-5,TRBV27,NA,TGTGCCAGCAGAAACAGGGAACCGTATCAGCCCCAGCATTTT,CASRNREPYQPQHF
NA,TRBJ1-1,TRBV19,NA,TGTGCCAGTAGTACTACAGAGAACACTGAAGCTTTCTTT,CASSTTENTEAFF
NA,TRBJ2-3,TRBV25-1,NA,TGTGCCAGCAGTGAACTCGCGCCTAGCACAGATACGCAGTATTTT,CASSELAPSTDTQYF
NA,TRBJ1-2,TRBV7-8,NA,TGTGCCAGCAGCTTTAGTGCCCACGAGATTAACTATGGCTACACCTTC,CASSFSAHEINYGYTF
NA,TRBJ2-7,TRBV19,TRBD1,TGTGCCAGTTCTCCCGGGACAGCATCCGAGCAGTACTTC,CASSPGTASEQYF
NA,TRBJ1-1,TRBV28,NA,TGTGCCAGCCGGGAGACGCGGGCTGAAGCTTTCTTT,CASRETRAEAFF
NA,TRBJ2-5,TRBV19,NA,TGTGCCAGTAGTATTGCAGGGCAAGAGACCCAGTACTTC,CASSIAGQETQYF
NA,TRBJ1-2,TRBV27,NA,TGTGCCAGAGACCGGGTCCCATCTAACTATGGCTACACCTTC,CARDRVPSNYGYTF
NA,TRBJ1-1,TRBV7-3,NA,TGTGCCAGCAGCCTGGACAGGAACACTGAAGCTTTCTTT,CASSLDRNTEAFF
NA,TRBJ1-2,TRBV5-1,TRBD1,TGCGCCAGCAGCTTGGGGCTGACAGGGGGCGCGGACTATGGCTACACCTTC,CASSLGLTGGADYGYTF
NA,TRBJ2-2,TRBV11-3,NA,TGTGCCAGCAGCTTGTCCAGGAACACCGGGGAGCTGTTTTTT,CASSLSRNTGELFF
few,TRBJ2-1,TRBV19,TRBD2,TGTGCCAGTAGTACCCTGGGGGGGATTCGTGAGCAGTTCTTC,CASSTLGGIREQFF
NA,TRBJ1-4,TRBV28,TRBD1,TGTGCCAGCAGTCCGATCCCGGACAGGGTAACTAATGAAAAACTGTTTTTT,CASSPIPDRVTNEKLFF
few,TRBJ2-1,TRBV30,TRBD2,TGTGCCTGGAGTCTCGGAGCGGGGGGACAGCAGTTCTTC,CAWSLGAGGQQFF
once,TRBJ2-3,TRBV19,TRBD2,TGTGCCAGTAGTATGGAATTAGCGGGAGGGATCACAGATACGCAGTATTTT,CASSMELAGGITDTQYF
few,TRBJ1-6,TRBV15,TRBD1,TGTGCCACCAGTCGACAGGGGAATTCACCCCTCCACTTT,CATSRQGNSPLHF
NA,TRBJ1-3,TRBV28,TRBD1,TGTGCCAGCAGTTTATTGTACGGGGGACAGGGGTCTGGAAACACCATATATTTT,CASSLLYGGQGSGNTIYF
NA,TRBJ2-5,TRBV4-1,TRBD2,TGCGCCAGCAGCCCGGGGGGGCTAGCGGGGGGAAGACCCCGGTACTTC,CASSPGGLAGGRPRYF
NA,TRBJ2-2,TRBV4-1,TRBD2,TGCGCCAGCAGCCTACTAGCGGGGGAGACCGGGGAGCTGTTTTTT,CASSLLAGETGELFF
NA,TRBJ2-3,TRBV6-5,TRBD2,TGTGCCAGCATTTGGGCTAGCGGGAGGGCAGATACGCAGTATTTT,CASIWASGRADTQYF
NA,TRBJ1-6,TRBV5-1,NA,TGCGCCAGCAGATCAGGACAGACACGTAATTCACCCCTCCACTTT,CASRSGQTRNSPLHF
NA,TRBJ1-2,TRBV5-4,TRBD1,TGTGCCAGCAGCTCCCAAGGGGGCTACAGTGGCTACACCTTC,CASSSQGGYSGYTF